Included here is one TCR beta chain sequence, with context. This specimen belongs to a study of blood T cell repertoires in COVID-19. Trimming removed 5 bases from V and 5 bases from J, with 16 bases in between. The CDR3 length is 15 residues. CDR1 and CDR2 (germline): LGHNA, YNFKEQ. Assay: immunoSEQ multiplex PCR; the TCRdb copy retains only in-frame clones and omits some. Of about 100,000 clones in the sample, around four fifths were seen once. V is TRBV4-2 and J is TRBJ1-5; D is undetermined. The TCR originated in a man aged 50 to 60 with active or convalescent COVID-19. The sequencing sample was made of peripheral blood. In DNA form, the CDR3 reads TGTGCCAGCAGCACACACCCGGGATTCGATCAGCCCCAGCATTTT. It yields the protein CASSTHPGFDQPQHF.